This T cell receptor (beta chain) was obtained from a study of beta chain features in type 1 diabetes. V was pared by 5 bases and J by 6 bases, with 17 bases of the junction left unmatched. This CDR3 region has 17 residues. Germline V gives CDR1 SGHDT, CDR2 YYEEEE. Sequencing targeted expressed TCRB transcripts, as all isolated RNA had been reverse transcribed. The method was immunoSEQ multiplex PCR; TCRdb's version includes in-frame clones alone and lacks a portion of them. The table lists about 350,000 clones, about 20% of them singletons. This TCR was recovered from a woman between 18 and 29 years old in good health. The V and J genes are TRBV5-6 and TRBJ2-4; TRBD1 matches at 7 bases. Sequenced: naive CD4+ T cells from blood. In nucleotides, the CDR3 is TGTGCCAGCAGTTCATTTACAGGGGCTGTTCCGGGAAACATTCAGTACTTC. Protein: CASSSFTGAVPGNIQYF.